The rows below give T cell receptor beta chains drawn from one sample of a study of T cell changes during pregnancy in multiple sclerosis. This table comes from immunoSEQ multiplex PCR, and its TCRdb copy is limited to in-frame clones, with some not included. The sample contains roughly 26,000 clones, roughly 87% of which appear only once. Sequencing was performed on CD8+ T cells from peripheral blood mononuclear cells, taken in the second trimester of pregnancy. Source of these receptors: a female donor with multiple sclerosis, enrolled in a pregnancy study. The CDR3 runs from the conserved cysteine through the conserved F or W. Each record gives: clone size, D gene, V gene, J gene, CDR3 protein, CDR3 DNA. A D gene is named only where the DNA matches it firmly. Size values are once, few and many counts, or a class for expanded clones, and some rows have none.

>.|TRBD2|TRBV27|TRBJ2-1
CASSHGLAGLGEQFF
TGTGCCAGCAGCCACGGACTAGCGGGGTTAGGTGAGCAGTTCTTC
>.|TRBD1|TRBV27|TRBJ2-3
CASSWTGGGADTQYF
TGTGCCAGCAGTTGGACAGGGGGAGGGGCAGATACGCAGTATTTT
>few|TRBD1|TRBV4-1|TRBJ1-1
CASSQGDRGVTEAFF
TGCGCCAGCAGCCAAGGGGACAGGGGTGTCACTGAAGCTTTCTTT
>.|.|TRBV9|TRBJ1-1
CASSWLGGPNTEAFF
TGTGCCAGCAGCTGGTTGGGGGGGCCGAACACTGAAGCTTTCTTT
>.|.|TRBV7-9|TRBJ2-7
CASSPQTSVSPYEQYF
TGTGCCAGCAGCCCACAGACTAGTGTCTCCCCGTACGAGCAGTACTTC
>.|.|TRBV12-5|TRBJ1-1
CASGLYDAGPNTEAFF
TGTGCTAGTGGTTTGTACGACGCGGGGCCTAACACTGAAGCTTTCTTT
>.|.|TRBV14|TRBJ1-2
CASSHRSGVLSYTF
TGTGCCAGCAGCCACCGATCGGGGGTTCTTAGCTACACCTTC
>once|TRBD1|TRBV27|TRBJ2-5
CASSSYSGQGETQYF
TGTGCCAGCAGTTCGTACTCGGGACAGGGTGAGACCCAGTACTTC
>.|.|TRBV7-9|TRBJ2-5
CASSFPDKQETQYF
TGTGCCAGCAGCTTTCCCGACAAACAAGAGACCCAGTACTTC
>.|TRBD2|TRBV19|TRBJ2-1
CASSMEAGAYNEQFF
TGTGCCAGTAGTATGGAAGCGGGAGCATACAATGAGCAGTTCTTC
>.|TRBD2|TRBV7-2|TRBJ2-1
CASSLTSGVNNEQFF
TGTGCCAGCAGCTTAACTAGCGGGGTAAACAATGAGCAGTTCTTC
>.|.|TRBV19|TRBJ1-1
CASRSSRNTEAFF
TGTGCCAGTAGGAGTAGTAGGAACACTGAAGCTTTCTTT
>once|.|TRBV4-1|TRBJ2-5
CASSQSRGSKETQYF
TGCGCCAGCAGCCAGAGCCGAGGGAGTAAAGAGACCCAGTACTTC
>.|TRBD2|TRBV28|TRBJ2-3
CASSLASGQTDTQYF
TGTGCCAGCAGTTTGGCTAGCGGTCAGACAGATACGCAGTATTTT
>.|TRBD2|TRBV28|TRBJ2-2
CASSPWSATSGRAYTGELFF
TGTGCCAGCAGTCCGTGGAGTGCTACTAGCGGGAGGGCCTACACCGGGGAGCTGTTTTTT
>once|TRBD2|TRBV2|TRBJ2-7
CATIAGVTYEQYF
TGTGCCACTATAGCGGGAGTCACCTACGAGCAGTACTTC
>once|.|TRBV25-1|TRBJ2-7
CASSPLVSDYEQYF
TGTGCCAGCAGTCCCCTAGTGTCTGACTACGAGCAGTACTTC
>medium-sized|.|TRBV29-1|TRBJ2-5
CSVPPQNHAQETQYF
TGCAGCGTTCCCCCACAGAACCACGCACAAGAGACCCAGTACTTC
>.|.|TRBV27|TRBJ2-1
CASSLVGAYNEQFF
TGTGCCAGCAGTTTGGTCGGGGCCTACAATGAGCAGTTCTTC
>.|TRBD2|TRBV27|TRBJ2-3
CASSLEGAGATDTQYF
TGTGCCAGCAGTTTAGAAGGAGCGGGAGCCACAGATACGCAATATTTT
>.|TRBD2|TRBV2|TRBJ2-1
CASSVGGGLGNEQFF
TGTGCCAGCAGTGTCGGGGGGGGACTGGGCAATGAGCAGTTCTTC
>medium-sized|TRBD1|TRBV7-2|TRBJ2-7
CASSSVQGAMDEQYF
TGTGCCAGCAGCTCCGTACAGGGGGCGATGGACGAGCAGTACTTC
>.|.|TRBV11-1|TRBJ2-2
CASSLLAILDTGELFF
TGTGCCAGCAGCTTGCTAGCCATTCTCGACACCGGGGAGCTGTTTTTT
>.|TRBD2|TRBV9|TRBJ2-1
CASSFGLAGGNEQFF
TGTGCCAGCAGCTTTGGACTAGCGGGAGGTAATGAGCAGTTCTTC
>.|.|TRBV27|TRBJ2-2
CASSWAENTGELFF
TGTGCCAGCAGTTGGGCAGAGAACACCGGGGAGCTGTTTTTT
>.|.|TRBV6-6|TRBJ2-2
CASKGQLDSGELFF
TGTGCCAGCAAAGGACAGTTAGACTCCGGGGAGCTGTTTTTT
>.|.|TRBV4-1|TRBJ2-2
CASSQVLQTNTGELFF
TGCGCCAGCAGCCAAGTATTGCAGACGAACACCGGGGAGCTGTTTTTT
>.|TRBD1|TRBV27|TRBJ2-1
CASSLFGQANYNEQFF
TGTGCCAGCAGTTTATTCGGACAGGCTAACTACAATGAGCAGTTCTTC
>.|.|TRBV2|TRBJ2-1
CASSEARSPEQFF
TGTGCCAGCAGTGAAGCGCGCTCGCCTGAGCAGTTCTTC
>once|TRBD1|TRBV7-9|TRBJ2-7
CASSLTGTGGKYEQYF
TGTGCCAGCAGCTTAACTGGGACAGGGGGCAAATACGAGCAGTACTTC
>.|.|TRBV20-1|TRBJ2-3
CRAPSTDTQYF
TGCAGGGCCCCTAGCACAGATACGCAGTATTTT
>.|TRBD2|TRBV11-2|TRBJ2-7
CASSLDPGGRNYEQYF
TGTGCCAGCAGCTTAGATCCGGGAGGGCGTAACTACGAGCAGTACTTC
>.|TRBD1|TRBV19|TRBJ2-7
CATQTGGTYEQYF
TGTGCCACCCAGACAGGGGGAACCTACGAGCAGTACTTC
>.|.|TRBV5-1|TRBJ2-5
CASSLGLGRETQYF
TGCGCCAGCAGCTTGGGGTTGGGGCGGGAGACCCAGTACTTC
>.|TRBD1|TRBV30|TRBJ2-5
CAWSVDRAETQYF
TGTGCCTGGAGTGTTGACAGGGCGGAGACCCAGTACTTC
>once|.|TRBV9|TRBJ2-3
CASSVFGDTQYF
TGTGCCAGCAGCGTATTCGGGGATACGCAGTATTTT
>.|TRBD1|TRBV5-6|TRBJ2-7
CASSFWTGTVQQYF
TGTGCCAGCAGCTTTTGGACAGGTACCGTTCAGCAGTACTTC
>.|TRBD1|TRBV7-7|TRBJ2-7
CASSLGTGVAYEQYF
TGTGCTAGCAGCTTGGGGACAGGGGTAGCCTACGAGCAGTACTTC